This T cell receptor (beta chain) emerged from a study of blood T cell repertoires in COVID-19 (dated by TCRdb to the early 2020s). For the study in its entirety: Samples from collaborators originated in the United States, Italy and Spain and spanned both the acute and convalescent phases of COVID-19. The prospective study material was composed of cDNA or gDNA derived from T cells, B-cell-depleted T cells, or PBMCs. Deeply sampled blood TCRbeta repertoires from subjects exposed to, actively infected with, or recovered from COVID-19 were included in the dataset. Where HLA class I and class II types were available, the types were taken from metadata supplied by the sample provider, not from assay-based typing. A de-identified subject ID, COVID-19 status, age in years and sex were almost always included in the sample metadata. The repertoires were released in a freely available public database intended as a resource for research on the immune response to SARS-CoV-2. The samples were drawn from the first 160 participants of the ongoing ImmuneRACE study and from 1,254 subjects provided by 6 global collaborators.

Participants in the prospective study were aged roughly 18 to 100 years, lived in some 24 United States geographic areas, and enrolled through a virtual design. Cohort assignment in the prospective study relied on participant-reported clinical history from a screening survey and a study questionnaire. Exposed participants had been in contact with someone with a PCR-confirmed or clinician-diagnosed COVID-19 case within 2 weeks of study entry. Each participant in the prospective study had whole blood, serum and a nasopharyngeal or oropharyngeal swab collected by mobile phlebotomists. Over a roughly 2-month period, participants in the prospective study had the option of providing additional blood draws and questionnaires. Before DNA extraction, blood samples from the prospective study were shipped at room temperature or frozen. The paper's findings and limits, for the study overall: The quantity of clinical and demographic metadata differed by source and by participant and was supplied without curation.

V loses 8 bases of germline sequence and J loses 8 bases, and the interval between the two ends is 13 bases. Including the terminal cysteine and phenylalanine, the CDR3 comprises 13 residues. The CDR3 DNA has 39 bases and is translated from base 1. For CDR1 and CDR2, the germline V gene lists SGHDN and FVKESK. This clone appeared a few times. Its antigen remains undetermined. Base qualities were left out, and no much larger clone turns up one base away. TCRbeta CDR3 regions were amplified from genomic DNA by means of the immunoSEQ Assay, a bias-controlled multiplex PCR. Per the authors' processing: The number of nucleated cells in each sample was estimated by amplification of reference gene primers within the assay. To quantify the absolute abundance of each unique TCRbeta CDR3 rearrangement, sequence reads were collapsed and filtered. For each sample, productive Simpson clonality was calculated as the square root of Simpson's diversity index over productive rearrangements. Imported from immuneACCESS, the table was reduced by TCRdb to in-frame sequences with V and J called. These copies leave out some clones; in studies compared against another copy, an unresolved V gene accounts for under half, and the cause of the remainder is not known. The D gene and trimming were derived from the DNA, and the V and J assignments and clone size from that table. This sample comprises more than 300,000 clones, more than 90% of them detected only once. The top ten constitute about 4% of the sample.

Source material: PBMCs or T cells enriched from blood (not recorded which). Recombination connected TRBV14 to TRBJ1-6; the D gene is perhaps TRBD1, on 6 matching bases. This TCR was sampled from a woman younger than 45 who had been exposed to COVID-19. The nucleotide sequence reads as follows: TGTGCCAGCCGAGGGACATACTATTCACCCCTCCACTTT. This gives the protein CASRGTYYSPLHF.